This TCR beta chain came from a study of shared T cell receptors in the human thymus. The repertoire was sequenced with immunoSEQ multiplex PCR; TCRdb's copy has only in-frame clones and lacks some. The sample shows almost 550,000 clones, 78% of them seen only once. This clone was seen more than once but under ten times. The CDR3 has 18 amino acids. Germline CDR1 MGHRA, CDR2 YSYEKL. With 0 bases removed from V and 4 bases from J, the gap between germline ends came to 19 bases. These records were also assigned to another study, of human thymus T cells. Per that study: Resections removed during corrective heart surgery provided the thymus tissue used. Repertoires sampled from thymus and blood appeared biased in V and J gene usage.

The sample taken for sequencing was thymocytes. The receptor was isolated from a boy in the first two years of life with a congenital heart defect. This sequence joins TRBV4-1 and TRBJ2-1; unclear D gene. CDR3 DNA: TGCGCCAGCAGCCAAGATCGGGTTCCCCCAAATAAATACAATGAGCAGTTCTTC. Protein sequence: CASSQDRVPPNKYNEQFF.